This TCR beta chain was profiled in a study of cytomegalovirus exposure and HLA in healthy donors. The PCR contained 60 Vbeta and 13 Jbeta primers. Only in-frame clones appear in the TCRdb table, and some are missing; sequencing was by immunoSEQ multiplex PCR. The table lists around 120,000 clones, approximately 68% of them singletons. CDR1 MRHNA and CDR2 SNTAGT come from the germline V gene. Trimming shortened V by 0 bases and J by 7 bases, and 4 bases separated the two germline ends. The CDR3 is made up of 13 amino acids. The specimen sequenced was PBMCs. The chain employs TRBV6-4 and TRBJ1-6; D is uncertain. This clonotype was obtained from a man aged 30 to 45 in good health and CMV-seropositive. The CDR3 sequence is CASSDSSNSPLHF. The CDR3, as DNA: TGTGCCAGCAGTGACTCATCAAATTCACCCCTCCACTTT.